The 7 T cell receptor beta chains below come from one sample, sequenced in a study of OX40 agonist ivuxolimab in advanced cancers. Repertoires were generated with immunoSEQ multiplex PCR, while TCRdb's copy carries only in-frame clones and drops some. The table has around 60,000 clones, over 75% seen once; the top ten hold over 2%. The sample consisted of CD4+ or CD8+ T cells sorted from blood, taken in a trial of the OX40 agonist ivuxolimab. The receptors here all came from an adult with an advanced solid tumor such as melanoma, head and neck, liver or kidney cancer.

The J gene is TRBJ1-1, the V gene TRBV10-3; no firm D call. The CDR3 runs 13 residues. Germline assignment: CDR1 ENHRY and CDR2 SYGVKD. The V and J ends lost 0 bases and 5 bases respectively, with 7 bases between them. CDR3 residues: CAISESTGTEAFF. The CDR3 DNA sequence: TGTGCCATCAGTGAGTCGACGGGGACTGAAGCTTTCTTT.

The rearrangement links TRBV27 to TRBJ2-3, with 10 bases identical to TRBD2. CDR3 length: 19 residues. Germline values: CDR1 MNHEY, CDR2 SMNVEV (reference sequence). The J segment lost 0 bases and the V segment lost 5 bases, leaving 14 bases of the junction unmatched. The chain's CDR3 is CASSPSFGSGRASTDTQYF. DNA of the CDR3: TGTGCCAGCAGTCCCTCCTTCGGCAGCGGGAGGGCTAGCACAGATACGCAGTATTTT.

The gene calls are TRBV7-2 and TRBJ2-1; maybe TRBD1 (5 bases). Trimming removed 5 bases from V and 2 bases from J, with 16 bases in between. Germline loops: CDR1 SGHTA, CDR2 FQGNSA. The length of the CDR3 is 16 residues. The CDR3 protein is CASSPLGAGPYNEQFF. In DNA, the CDR3 is TGTGCCAGCAGCCCGCTTGGGGCAGGGCCCTACAATGAGCAGTTCTTC.

The chain has TRBV6-1 and TRBJ1-1; D gene ambiguous. Germline V gene lookup returns CDR1 MNHNS and CDR2 SASEGT. V dropped 2 bases and J dropped 4 bases, with 8 bases sitting between them. This CDR3 contains 13 residues. In DNA, the CDR3 is TGTGCCAGCAGTGAATACGTCGGCACTGAAGCTTTCTTT. It yields the protein CASSEYVGTEAFF.

The chain links TRBV4-3 to TRBJ1-2; no firm D call. Germline values: CDR1 LGHNA, CDR2 YSLEER. The CDR3 length is 14 residues. V lost 3 bases to trimming and J lost 8 bases, with 16 bases between them. CDR3 region: CASSQGVSLGGYTF. CDR3 in DNA: TGCGCCAGCAGCCAGGGCGTCTCACTGGGAGGCTACACCTTC.

The rearrangement uses TRBV18 and TRBJ2-2; D is possibly TRBD1 (5 bases). The CDR3 contains 15 residues. V gave up 8 bases and J gave up 1 base, with 14 bases separating them. CDR1 KGHSH and CDR2 LQKENI come from the germline V gene. The CDR3 region has the DNA TGTGCCAGCCGACCAAGTGGACAGAACACCGGGGAGCTGTTTTTT. Residues: CASRPSGQNTGELFF.

J is TRBJ2-5 and V is TRBV9, with 7 bases identical to TRBD1. Germline values: CDR1 SGDLS, CDR2 YYNGEE. V shed 3 bases, J shed 2 bases, and the junction held 1 base outside the gene matches. The CDR3 contains 13 residues. The CDR3 DNA reads TGTGCCAGCAGCGCGGGACAGCAAGAGACCCAGTACTTC. It specifies CASSAGQQETQYF.